One sample yielded the 13 T cell receptor beta chains listed below, sequenced in a study of long-term antiretroviral therapy in people with HIV. The run of the v3.0 immunoSEQ assay was at survey level. Generated by immunoSEQ multiplex PCR, the TCRdb table keeps only in-frame clones and is missing some. The sample holds approximately 7,900 clones, almost 85% seen once. This material consisted of unsorted PBMCs, taken 0.1 years after starting antiretroviral therapy. These receptors were collected from a man between 40 and 49 years old with HIV.

This chain joins TRBV6-6 and TRBJ1-1, with D possibly being TRBD1 (6 bases). The germline V and J ends were trimmed by 8 bases and 4 bases, with 14 bases remaining between them. CDR1 and CDR2 (germline): MNHNY, SVGAGI (reference sequence). The CDR3 totals 13 residues. The CDR3 region has the DNA TGTGCCAGCTGTGGGGGCCAAGGCACTGAAGCTTTCTTT. This translates into CASCGGQGTEAFF.

CDR3 coding DNA: TGTGCCAGCAGCGTAGAGGTGTCGGGGGCCTACAATGAGCAGTTCTTC. Translated, it gives CASSVEVSGAYNEQFF. V gene TRBV7-2 combines with J gene TRBJ2-1; TRBD2 might be the D (6 bases). The germline V and J ends were trimmed by 5 bases and 2 bases, with 16 bases remaining between them. Looked up from germline, CDR1 is SGHTA and CDR2 is FQGNSA. CDR3 length: 16 residues.

V gene TRBV6-1 combines with J gene TRBJ1-6; 10 nucleotides match TRBD1. This CDR3 is built from 19 residues. The trim removed 2 bases at V and 7 bases at J, leaving 14 bases unmatched. The germline CDR1 and CDR2 sequences are MNHNS and SASEGT. The DNA of the CDR3 is TGTGCCAGCAGTGAATTGGGACAGGGGCTTTATAATCCGAATTCACCCCTCCACTTT. It translates to CASSELGQGLYNPNSPLHF.

V and J are TRBV6-1 and TRBJ2-7; the D gene could be TRBD1 or TRBD2 (5 bases each). Germline V gene sequence: CDR1 MNHNS, CDR2 SASEGT. The CDR3 spans 13 residues. The V end lost 3 bases, the J end lost 4 bases, and 10 bases lay between the germline ends. The CDR3 DNA sequence: TGTGCCAGCAGTGATGGGGGATTGTACGAGCAGTACTTC. Residues: CASSDGGLYEQYF.

This sequence joins TRBV5-4 and TRBJ2-7; possibly TRBD1 for D (6 bases). With 4 bases removed from V and 0 bases from J, the gap between germline ends came to 8 bases. The germline V gene encodes CDR1 SGHNT and CDR2 YYREEE (reference sequence). The CDR3 spans 13 residues. The CDR3 DNA is TGTGCCAGCAGCGCGGACAGCTCCTACGAGCAGTACTTC. It encodes CASSADSSYEQYF.

This chain's CDR3 is CASSQALGPSGAFTDTQYF. CDR3 sequence (DNA): TGCGCCAGCAGCCAAGCGCTTGGGCCTAGCGGGGCCTTCACAGATACGCAGTATTTT. The chain carries TRBV4-1 and TRBJ2-3, with 9 bases fitting TRBD2. Germline CDR1 reads MGHRA; CDR2 reads YSYEKL. J lost 2 bases, V lost 1 base, and 13 bases had no gene match. The CDR3 runs 19 residues.

V and J are TRBV6-5 and TRBJ2-7; a possible D gene is TRBD2 (6 bases). Trimming took 4 bases from V and 1 from J, leaving 14 bases between them. The CDR3 totals 15 residues. From germline, CDR1 is MNHEY and CDR2 SVGAGI. CDR3 coding DNA: TGTGCCAGCAGTTCACCCCTTCGGGGGTCCTACGAGCAGTACTTC. Protein: CASSSPLRGSYEQYF.

In this sample, this clone turned up a few times. The genes are TRBV29-1 and TRBJ1-1; TRBD1 might be the D (5 bases). Per the germline V gene, CDR1 is SQVTM and CDR2 is ANQGSEA. CDR3 size: 11 residues. Deletions cut 7 bases from V and 4 bases from J, with 10 bases between. Here the CDR3 DNA reads TGCAGCGCGGGGGTGAGCACTGAAGCTTTCTTT. Its protein is CSAGVSTEAFF.

V is TRBV6-5 and J is TRBJ2-3, with 8 positions matching TRBD2. The CDR3 length is 15 residues. Looked up from germline, CDR1 is MNHEY and CDR2 is SVGAGI. J lost 1 base, V lost 4 bases, and 4 bases had no gene match. The CDR3 is CASSSGGAGTDTQYF. The CDR3 bases are TGTGCCAGCAGTTCCGGGGGGGCCGGCACAGATACGCAGTATTTT.

This clone has only one observation. The V gene is TRBV7-2, the J gene TRBJ1-2, with TRBD1 matching over 8 bases. Per germline, CDR1 SGHTA and CDR2 FQGNSA. The length of the CDR3 is 14 residues. J gave up 4 bases and V 5 bases, and 6 bases lay outside the gene matches. CDR3 loop: CASSSTGGGYGYTF. The CDR3 DNA follows: TGTGCCAGCAGCAGCACAGGGGGAGGCTATGGCTACACCTTC.

The chain recombines TRBV5-6 with TRBJ2-7; D gene ambiguous. V was pared by 4 bases and J by 3 bases, with 8 bases between. Germline-derived CDR1 and CDR2 are SGHDT and YYEEEE. The CDR3 runs to 12 residues. The CDR3 spells CASSADLYEQYF. CDR3 nucleotide sequence: TGTGCCAGCAGCGCGGACCTCTACGAGCAGTACTTC.

The V call is TRBV5-6, the J call TRBJ2-6; TRBD1 agrees at 9 bases. The ends lost 4 bases at V and 0 bases at J; junction bases unmatched: 5. CDR3 length equals 17 residues. Germline assignment: CDR1 SGHDT and CDR2 YYEEEE. This chain's CDR3 is CASSRTGESSGANVLTF. The CDR3 DNA is TGTGCCAGCAGCCGGACAGGGGAAAGCTCTGGGGCCAACGTCCTGACTTTC.

The chain is built from TRBV20-1 and TRBJ2-7; no firm D call. The CDR3 runs 11 residues. CDR1 and CDR2 from the germline V gene are DFQATT and SNEGSKA (reference sequence). The V gene lost 3 bases and the J gene lost 5 bases, with 8 bases spanning the gap. The CDR3 is CSASDGNEQYF. DNA for the CDR3: TGCAGTGCTAGTGATGGAAACGAGCAGTACTTC.